The text below deals with one T cell receptor (beta chain). As yet, its antigen is unknown. This sample was included in a study of graft-versus-host responses after intestinal transplantation. Study-level background: Each transplant was multivisceral, liver-intestinal, or isolated intestinal. After anti-thymocyte globulin induction, recipients took tacrolimus and steroids for 3 to 4 years.

General study findings and limits: Circulating GvH clone levels at their peak were associated with HvG declines (early post-transplant). Recipient marrow contained GvH clones, some of which appeared first in ileum or blood.

Assay: immunoSEQ multiplex PCR; the TCRdb copy retains only in-frame clones and omits some. The table includes 20,000 to 30,000 clones, more than 85% detected once. This CDR3 is built from 18 residues. V lost 0 bases and J lost 3; bases outside the gene matches: 10. CDR1 is SGHVS, CDR2 FQNEAQ, per germline. The chain uses TRBV7-8 and TRBJ1-5; 8 nucleotides align to TRBD1. The TCR sequence derives from a human patient who received an intestinal transplant, so some T cells may come from the graft donor. The sequencing used PBMCs, collected around 38 days after intestinal transplant. The CDR3 nucleotides read TGTGCCAGCAGCTTAGCCCCGGACAGGGCAAAGTACAATCAGCCCCAGCATTTT. It encodes CASSLAPDRAKYNQPQHF.